These T cell receptor beta chains were read from a single sample in a study of T cell responses to AZD1222 COVID-19 vaccine. The data were produced by immunoSEQ multiplex PCR, yet TCRdb's version contains in-frame clones alone and is incomplete. The sample has fewer than 130,000 clones, about nine tenths seen once. Material: peripheral blood, obtained on day 0 of AZD1222 vaccination. These receptors were collected from an adult in good health. Each CDR3 is given with its conserved first and last residue. The D gene is left open where the match is weak. The size field is filled for only some rows; it gives once, few, many or a size class.

J: TRBJ1-1; size: -; D: -; V: TRBV10-1; DNA: TGCGCCCGCAGCACGACCGGGAGAAACACTGAAGCTTTCTTT; CDR3: CARSTTGRNTEAFF
J: TRBJ1-2; size: -; D: -; V: TRBV3-1/TRBV3-2; DNA: TGTGCCAGCAGCCAACCCCCCTCGAAGGGGTTCTATGGCTACACCTTC; CDR3: CASSQPPSKGFYGYTF
J: TRBJ2-7; size: -; D: -; V: TRBV7-9; DNA: TGTGCCAGCAGCTTAGAAGGGAACACCAACTACGAGCAGTACTTC; CDR3: CASSLEGNTNYEQYF
J: TRBJ1-1; size: -; D: TRBD1; V: TRBV19; DNA: TGTGCCAGTCGAAACAGGGGTACGAACACTGAAGCTTTCTTT; CDR3: CASRNRGTNTEAFF
J: TRBJ1-6; size: -; D: -; V: TRBV7-9; DNA: TGTGCCAGCAGCTTAGCTGGAACTGGTTCACCCCTCCACTTT; CDR3: CASSLAGTGSPLHF
J: TRBJ2-1; size: -; D: TRBD1; V: TRBV12-5; DNA: TGTGCTAGTGGCCGCTCGCGGACAGGGGGCTATGAGCAGTTCTTC; CDR3: CASGRSRTGGYEQFF
J: TRBJ1-3; size: -; D: -; V: TRBV29-1; DNA: TGCAGCGTTCAGGGTATTATCACTGGAAACACCATATATTTT; CDR3: CSVQGIITGNTIYF
J: TRBJ1-1; size: -; D: TRBD1; V: TRBV4-1; DNA: TGCGCCAGCAGGGGGAACAGGGGGAACACTGAAGCTTTCTTT; CDR3: CASRGNRGNTEAFF
J: TRBJ2-7; size: -; D: -; V: TRBV3-1/TRBV3-2; DNA: TGTGCCAGCAGCAGAGATAGGTCCGCGCAGTACTTC; CDR3: CASSRDRSAQYF
J: TRBJ2-5; size: -; D: -; V: TRBV6-5; DNA: TGTGCCAGCAGTTACTCAGGGACCCAAGAGACCCAGTACTTC; CDR3: CASSYSGTQETQYF
J: TRBJ2-1; size: -; D: TRBD2; V: TRBV4-2; DNA: TGTGCCAGCAGCCAATCACTAGCGGGAGGCCCAGACAATGAGCAGTTCTTC; CDR3: CASSQSLAGGPDNEQFF
J: TRBJ1-1; size: once; D: -; V: TRBV5-1; DNA: TGCGCCAGCAGCGGGGGGAACACCATCGAAGCTTTCTTT; CDR3: CASSGGNTIEAFF
J: TRBJ1-1; size: -; D: TRBD1; V: TRBV5-1; DNA: TGCGCCAGCAGCCCATTACAGGGGGGCACTGAAGCTTTCTTT; CDR3: CASSPLQGGTEAFF
J: TRBJ2-7; size: -; D: TRBD2; V: TRBV18; DNA: TGTGCCAGCTCACCTGGTCCAGCGGGACCCTCCTACGAGCAGTACTTC; CDR3: CASSPGPAGPSYEQYF
J: TRBJ2-1; size: -; D: TRBD2; V: TRBV19; DNA: TGTGCCAGTAGTATAGCGGGACTAGCGGGGAGGTCTTACAATGAGCAGTTCTTC; CDR3: CASSIAGLAGRSYNEQFF
J: TRBJ2-3; size: -; D: -; V: TRBV5-1; DNA: TGCGCCAGCAGCCTGGATAGCGGTAGAGGGGCAGATACGCAGTATTTT; CDR3: CASSLDSGRGADTQYF
J: TRBJ1-5; size: -; D: -; V: TRBV24-1; DNA: TGTGCCACCAGTGGCGGGAGCAATCAGCCCCAGCATTTT; CDR3: CATSGGSNQPQHF
J: TRBJ1-2; size: -; D: TRBD1; V: TRBV11-2; DNA: TGTGCCAGCAGTAATAGGGACAGGGGGTTCTATGGCTACACCTTC; CDR3: CASSNRDRGFYGYTF
J: TRBJ1-5; size: -; D: -; V: TRBV6-1; DNA: TGTGCCAGCAGTGAAATCGCGAGTAGCAATCAGCCCCAGCATTTT; CDR3: CASSEIASSNQPQHF
J: TRBJ1-4; size: -; D: TRBD1; V: TRBV3-1/TRBV3-2; DNA: TGTGCCAGCAGCCAAGACAAGGACAGGGGAAAACTGTTTTTT; CDR3: CASSQDKDRGKLFF
J: TRBJ1-1; size: once; D: -; V: TRBV7-9; DNA: TGTGCCAGCAGCGACGGGACCGTAGAAGCTTTCTTT; CDR3: CASSDGTVEAFF
J: TRBJ2-7; size: once; D: TRBD1; V: TRBV27; DNA: TGTGCCAGCAGTATGCGATTCCGACAGGGGATTTGGTACGAGCAGTACTTC; CDR3: CASSMRFRQGIWYEQYF
J: TRBJ2-1; size: -; D: TRBD1; V: TRBV19; DNA: TGTGCCAGTAGTATGGGACAGGGGTTAACTAGTGAGCAGTTCTTC; CDR3: CASSMGQGLTSEQFF
J: TRBJ2-2; size: -; D: -; V: TRBV18; DNA: TGTGCCAGCTCACCATCAGTGACGGAGGAGCTGTTTTTT; CDR3: CASSPSVTEELFF
J: TRBJ2-1; size: few; D: -; V: TRBV27; DNA: TGTGCCAGCAGTCTATCCCTGGCAGGTTCCCTCACAATCTTC; CDR3: CASSLSLAGSLTIF
J: TRBJ2-3; size: few; D: -; V: TRBV6-4; DNA: TGTGCCAGCAGTGATAGGGGGGGCACAGATACGCAGTATTTT; CDR3: CASSDRGGTDTQYF
J: TRBJ2-1; size: -; D: -; V: TRBV7-2; DNA: TGTGCCAGCAGCTTAGCACCCCTGGATTTAAGATTCTTC; CDR3: CASSLAPLDLRFF
J: TRBJ1-5; size: -; D: -; V: TRBV5-4; DNA: TGTGCCAGCAGCTTGTGGTCGGGGGGAAGCAATCAGCCCCAGCATTTT; CDR3: CASSLWSGGSNQPQHF
J: TRBJ2-7; size: -; D: TRBD2; V: TRBV20-1; DNA: TGCAGTGCTAGTTTGCGAACTAGCGGGCCCTACGAGCAGTACTTC; CDR3: CSASLRTSGPYEQYF
J: TRBJ1-5; size: -; D: -; V: TRBV28; DNA: TGTGCCAGCAGCTATATTAGCAATCAGCCCCAGCATTTT; CDR3: CASSYISNQPQHF
J: TRBJ1-6; size: -; D: -; V: TRBV29-1; DNA: TGCAGCGTTGCCTGGGGGGATAATTCACCCCTCCACTTT; CDR3: CSVAWGDNSPLHF
J: TRBJ1-3; size: -; D: -; V: TRBV5-1; DNA: TGCGCCAGCAGCCTAGGGAGTGCTGGAAACACCATATATTTT; CDR3: CASSLGSAGNTIYF
J: TRBJ1-1; size: -; D: -; V: TRBV3-1/TRBV3-2; DNA: TGTGCCAGCAGCCAAGTCAGGGGCCTGGGGAACACTGAAGCTTTCTTT; CDR3: CASSQVRGLGNTEAFF
J: TRBJ2-7; size: -; D: -; V: TRBV4-1; DNA: TGCGCCAGCAGCCAAAATGATGCGAAGGGCTACGAGCAGTACTTC; CDR3: CASSQNDAKGYEQYF
J: TRBJ2-3; size: -; D: -; V: TRBV28; DNA: TGTGCCAGCAGTTTTCGTGGGACATTATCCGATACGCAGTATTTT; CDR3: CASSFRGTLSDTQYF
J: TRBJ2-7; size: -; D: -; V: TRBV24-1; DNA: TGTGCCACCCCGGAGTCCGTATCGGACTCCTACGAGCAGTACTTC; CDR3: CATPESVSDSYEQYF
J: TRBJ2-1; size: -; D: -; V: TRBV6-5; DNA: TGTGCCAGCAGATCCAGCGGCAATGAGCAGTTCTTC; CDR3: CASRSSGNEQFF
J: TRBJ2-7; size: -; D: -; V: TRBV10-2; DNA: TGCGCCAGCAGGGAGGGGGGCTCAACCTACGAGCAGTACTTC; CDR3: CASREGGSTYEQYF
J: TRBJ1-1; size: once; D: -; V: TRBV7-9; DNA: TGTGCCAGCAGCTTAGACAGGGCTGAAGCTTTCTTT; CDR3: CASSLDRAEAFF
J: TRBJ2-3; size: -; D: -; V: TRBV11-2; DNA: TGTGCCAGCAGCCTAGGCTGGGGTGCCGCAGATACGCAGTATTTT; CDR3: CASSLGWGAADTQYF
J: TRBJ2-1; size: -; D: -; V: TRBV18; DNA: TGTGCCAGCTCACCACCCTATAGGCCAGCTGAGCAGTTCTTC; CDR3: CASSPPYRPAEQFF
J: TRBJ2-3; size: -; D: TRBD1; V: TRBV29-1; DNA: TGCAGCGTTGAAGCCGTTTCTGCGACAGGGGTGAGAGGAGATACGCAGTATTTT; CDR3: CSVEAVSATGVRGDTQYF
J: TRBJ1-4; size: -; D: -; V: TRBV4-1; DNA: TGCGCCAGCAGCCATCGGATCGAGGGGGATGAAAAACTGTTTTTT; CDR3: CASSHRIEGDEKLFF
J: TRBJ2-7; size: -; D: -; V: TRBV6-5; DNA: TGTGCCAGCACCACCGACGGGAGCTCATACGAGCAGTACTTC; CDR3: CASTTDGSSYEQYF
J: TRBJ2-7; size: -; D: -; V: TRBV19; DNA: TGTGCCAGTAGTATAGACCCCCGGGGTCCAAGGTCCTACGAGCAGTACTTC; CDR3: CASSIDPRGPRSYEQYF
J: TRBJ2-2; size: -; D: -; V: TRBV6-5; DNA: TGTGCCAGCAGTCTATGGAACACCGGGGAGCTGTTTTTT; CDR3: CASSLWNTGELFF
J: TRBJ1-5; size: -; D: -; V: TRBV18; DNA: TGTGCCAGCTCACCCCAAGGGAGCAATCAGCCCCAGCATTTT; CDR3: CASSPQGSNQPQHF
J: TRBJ1-3; size: -; D: -; V: TRBV4-1; DNA: TGCGCCAGCAGCCAAGAGCGGGGGGCGGCTGGAAACACCATATATTTT; CDR3: CASSQERGAAGNTIYF
J: TRBJ1-3; size: few; D: TRBD1; V: TRBV28; DNA: TGTGCCAGCGAGGGACAGGGATACACCATATATTTT; CDR3: CASEGQGYTIYF
J: TRBJ2-1; size: -; D: -; V: TRBV5-1; DNA: TGCGCCAGCAGCTTTGGAGAGGACGGTGTTGAGCAGTTCTTC; CDR3: CASSFGEDGVEQFF
J: TRBJ1-1; size: -; D: -; V: TRBV27; DNA: TGTGCCAGCAGTTTATCCGCCGCTCAGAGGAACACTGAAGCTTTCTTT; CDR3: CASSLSAAQRNTEAFF
J: TRBJ2-6; size: -; D: -; V: TRBV2; DNA: TGTGCCAGCAGTGAAGCCGGCTTTCGCCTCTCTGGGGCCAACGTCCTGACTTTC; CDR3: CASSEAGFRLSGANVLTF
J: TRBJ1-1; size: -; D: TRBD1; V: TRBV6-5; DNA: TGTGCCAGCAGGACAGGGAGAGCCATGAACACTGAAGCTTTCTTT; CDR3: CASRTGRAMNTEAFF
J: TRBJ1-2; size: -; D: TRBD1; V: TRBV24-1; DNA: TGTGCCACCAGTGATCCCGACAGGGGGGGCTACACCTTC; CDR3: CATSDPDRGGYTF
J: TRBJ2-7; size: -; D: -; V: TRBV19; DNA: TGTGCCAGTACAAACCGTGGCAGGATACACTACGAGCAGTACTTC; CDR3: CASTNRGRIHYEQYF
J: TRBJ2-1; size: once; D: TRBD2; V: TRBV11-2; DNA: TGTGCCAGCAGCCCAATAGCGGGAGCAGGGGAGCAGTTCTTC; CDR3: CASSPIAGAGEQFF
J: TRBJ1-1; size: -; D: -; V: TRBV6-5; DNA: TGTGCCAGCAGTTACTCGGCAGGGAACACTGAAGCTTTCTTT; CDR3: CASSYSAGNTEAFF
J: TRBJ1-1; size: once; D: -; V: TRBV2; DNA: TGTGCCAGCAGTGAATTAGAGAACACTGAAGCTTTCTTT; CDR3: CASSELENTEAFF
J: TRBJ1-3; size: -; D: -; V: TRBV13; DNA: TGTGCCAGCAGCTCTCGACAGGTACGATCCTCTGGAAACACCATATATTTT; CDR3: CASSSRQVRSSGNTIYF